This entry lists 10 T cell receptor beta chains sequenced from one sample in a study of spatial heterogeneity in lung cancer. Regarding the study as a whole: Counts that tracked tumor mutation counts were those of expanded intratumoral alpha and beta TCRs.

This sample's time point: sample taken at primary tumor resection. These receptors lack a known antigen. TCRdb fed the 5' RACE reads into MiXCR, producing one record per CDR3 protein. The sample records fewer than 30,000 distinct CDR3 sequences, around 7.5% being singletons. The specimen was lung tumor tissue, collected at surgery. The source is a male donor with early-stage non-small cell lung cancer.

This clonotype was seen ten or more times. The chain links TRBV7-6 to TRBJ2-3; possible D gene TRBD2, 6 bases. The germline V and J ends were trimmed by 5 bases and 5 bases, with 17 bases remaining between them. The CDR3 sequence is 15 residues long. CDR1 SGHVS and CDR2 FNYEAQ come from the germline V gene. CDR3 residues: CASSPGGADVDTQYF. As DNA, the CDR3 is TGTGCCAGCAGCCCCGGAGGGGCCGATGTAGATACGCAGTATTTT. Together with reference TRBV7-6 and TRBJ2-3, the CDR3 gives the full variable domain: GAGVSQSPRYKVTKRGQDVALRCDPISGHVSLYWYRQALGQGPEFLTYFNYEAQQDKSGLPNDRFSAERPEGSISTLTIQRTEQRDSAMYRCASSPGGADVDTQYFGPGTRLTVL.

The CDR3 region has the DNA TGCGCCAGCAGCGTTGGGTCCGAGGGAGGAGGAGCTTTCTTT. Translation: CASSVGSEGGGAFF. The chain joins TRBV5-1 to TRBJ1-1; D call uncertain. The germline V gene encodes CDR1 SGHRS and CDR2 YFSETQ. V lost 4 bases and J 10 bases, leaving 20 bases between the germline ends. The CDR3 is made up of 14 amino acids. Complete variable domain (other parts from reference TRBV5-1 and TRBJ1-1): KAGVTQTPRYLIKTRGQQVTLSCSPISGHRSVSWYQQTPGQGLQFLFEYFSETQRNKGNFPGRFSGRQFSNSRSEMNVSTLELGDSALYLCASSVGSEGGGAFFGQGTRLTVV.

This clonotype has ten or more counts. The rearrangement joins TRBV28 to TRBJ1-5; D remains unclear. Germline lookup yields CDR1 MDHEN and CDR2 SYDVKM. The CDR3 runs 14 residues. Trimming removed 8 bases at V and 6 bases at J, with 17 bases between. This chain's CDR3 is CASQPGPSGQPQHF. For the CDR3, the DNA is TGTGCCAGCCAACCCGGGCCTTCGGGTCAGCCCCAGCATTTT.

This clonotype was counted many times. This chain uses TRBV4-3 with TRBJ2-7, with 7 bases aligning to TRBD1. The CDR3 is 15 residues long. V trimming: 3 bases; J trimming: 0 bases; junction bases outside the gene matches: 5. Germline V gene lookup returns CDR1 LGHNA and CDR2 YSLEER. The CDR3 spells CASSQGWTGSYEQYF. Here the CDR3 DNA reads TGCGCCAGCAGCCAGGGTTGGACAGGCTCCTACGAGCAGTACTTC.

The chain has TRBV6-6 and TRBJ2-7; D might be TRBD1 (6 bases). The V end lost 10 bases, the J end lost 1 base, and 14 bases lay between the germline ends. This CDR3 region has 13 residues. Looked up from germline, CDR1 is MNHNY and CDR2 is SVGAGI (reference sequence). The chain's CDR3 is CATGDIPSYEQYF. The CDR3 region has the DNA TGTGCCACCGGGGACATACCATCCTACGAGCAGTACTTC.

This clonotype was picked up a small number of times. In DNA form, the CDR3 reads TGTGCCAGCAGGCTACAGGAGAACACTGAAGCTTTCTTT. The encoded protein is CASRLQENTEAFF. The V gene is TRBV6-4, the J gene TRBJ1-1, with D possibly matching TRBD1 (5 bases). From germline, CDR1 is MRHNA and CDR2 SNTAGT. The CDR3 has 13 amino acids. Trimming removed 6 bases from V and 1 base from J, with 9 bases in between.

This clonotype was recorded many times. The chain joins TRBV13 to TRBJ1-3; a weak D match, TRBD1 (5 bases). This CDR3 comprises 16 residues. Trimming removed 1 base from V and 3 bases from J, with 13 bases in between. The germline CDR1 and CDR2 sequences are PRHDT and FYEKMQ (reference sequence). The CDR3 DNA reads TGTGCCAGCAGCTTAGATGGGACCGGGATTGGAAACACCATATATTTT. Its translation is CASSLDGTGIGNTIYF. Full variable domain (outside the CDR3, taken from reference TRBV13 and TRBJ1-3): AAGVIQSPRHLIKEKRETATLKCYPIPRHDTVYWYQQGPGQDPQFLISFYEKMQSDKGSIPDRFSAQQFSDYHSELNMSSLELGDSALYFCASSLDGTGIGNTIYFGEGSWLTVV.

CDR3 in amino acids: CASSQGPQAGELFF. The CDR3 DNA reads TGCGCCAGCAGCCAAGGGCCCCAGGCCGGGGAGCTGTTTTTT. The rearrangement uses TRBV4-3 and TRBJ2-2; D ambiguous. There are 14 residues in the CDR3. V dropped 1 base and J dropped 6 bases, with 9 bases sitting between them. Germline lookup yields CDR1 LGHNA and CDR2 YSLEER.

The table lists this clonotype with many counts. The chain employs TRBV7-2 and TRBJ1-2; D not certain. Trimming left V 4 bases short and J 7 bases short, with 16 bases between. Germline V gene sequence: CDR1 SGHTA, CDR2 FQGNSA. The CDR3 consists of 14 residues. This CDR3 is CASSSPADEPGYTF. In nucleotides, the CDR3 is TGTGCCAGCAGCTCCCCCGCAGACGAACCTGGCTACACCTTC. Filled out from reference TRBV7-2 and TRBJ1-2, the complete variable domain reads GAGVSQSPSNKVTEKGKDVELRCDPISGHTALYWYRQSLGQGLEFLIYFQGNSAPDKSGLPSDRFSAERTGGSVSTLTIQRTQQEDSAVYLCASSSPADEPGYTFGSGTRLTVV.

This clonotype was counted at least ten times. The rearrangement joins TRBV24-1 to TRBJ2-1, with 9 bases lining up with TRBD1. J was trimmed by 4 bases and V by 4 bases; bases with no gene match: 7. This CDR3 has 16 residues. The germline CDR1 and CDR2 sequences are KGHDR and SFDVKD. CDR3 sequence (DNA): TGTGCCACCAGTGACCCAAGACAGGGGGTATACAATGAGCAGTTCTTC. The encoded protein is CATSDPRQGVYNEQFF.